What follows are 27 T cell receptor beta chains derived from one specimen sequenced in a study of spatial heterogeneity in lung cancer. As for time point: blood at routine non-recurrence follow-up after resection. TCRdb reprocessed the 5' RACE reads via MiXCR and lists one record per CDR3 protein. Of about 29,000 distinct CDR3 sequences listed, about 10% are singletons. Specimen: PBMCs, collected at follow-up. The receptors originated from a female donor with early-stage non-small cell lung cancer.

The chain links TRBV20-1 to TRBJ2-3, with TRBD2 matching 11 bases. This CDR3 spans 17 amino acids. Per the germline V gene, CDR1 is DFQATT and CDR2 is SNEGSKA (reference sequence). The J segment lost 8 bases and the V segment lost 0 bases, leaving 13 bases of the junction unmatched. CDR3 nucleotides: TGCAGTGCTAGAGATTATCGGGGTAGCGGGGGGGCAAGTACGCAGTATTTT. Translation gives CSARDYRGSGGASTQYF.

At least ten counts were recorded for this clonotype. The rearrangement joins TRBV20-1 to TRBJ2-3; 8 nucleotides line up with TRBD2. Germline assignment: CDR1 DFQATT and CDR2 SNEGSKA (reference sequence). The CDR3 contains 15 residues. V lost 2 bases, J lost 2 bases, and 6 bases stayed unmatched. The CDR3 region is CSARIAGNPTDTQYF. The CDR3 coding sequence is TGCAGTGCTAGAATAGCGGGGAATCCCACAGATACGCAGTATTTT.

CDR3 DNA sequence: TGCAGCGGGGGGGACCGCCAAGATGAAGCTTTCTTT. Translation: CSGGDRQDEAFF. The chain joins TRBV29-1 to TRBJ1-1, with D possibly matching TRBD1 (5 bases). Looked up from germline, CDR1 is SQVTM and CDR2 is ANQGSEA. The CDR3 is 12 amino acids. Trimming removed 7 bases at V and 7 bases at J, with 16 bases between.

This clonotype was picked up a small number of times. The rearrangement links TRBV29-1 to TRBJ2-3, with 11 positions matching TRBD1. The CDR3 totals 14 residues. Trimming at V came to 4 bases and at J to 2 bases, leaving 2 bases not matched to a gene. The germline CDR1 and CDR2 sequences are SQVTM and ANQGSEA. CDR3 coding DNA: TGCAGCGTTGGGACAGGGGGCGTCACAGATACGCAGTATTTT. This sequence encodes CSVGTGGVTDTQYF.

The chain couples TRBV6-2 or TRBV6-3 to TRBJ1-1; D gene uncertain. CDR1 and CDR2 from the germline V gene are MNHEY and SVGEGT. This CDR3 has 14 amino acids. V lost 6 bases, J lost 0 bases, and 11 bases lay in between. The CDR3, as DNA: TGTGCCAGCAGGTCGTTGCTCATGAACACTGAAGCTTTCTTT. Translated, it gives CASRSLLMNTEAFF.

This clonotype turned up a few times. This chain connects TRBV23-1 to TRBJ2-3, with D possibly TRBD1 on 7 matching bases. TRBV23-1 is an ORF for which the function is uncertain. Trimming left V 0 bases short and J 2 bases short, with 12 bases between. CDR3 length equals 16 residues. CDR3: CASSQSDRRVTDTQYF. The CDR3 region has the DNA TGCGCCAGCAGTCAATCGGACAGGAGGGTCACAGATACGCAGTATTTT.

This clonotype has only a few counts. The chain couples TRBV9 to TRBJ2-3, with 10 bases fitting TRBD2. The germline CDR1 and CDR2 sequences are SGDLS and YYNGEE. The V gene end was trimmed by 3 bases and the J gene end by 3 bases; junction bases not matched to a gene: 4. The length of the CDR3 is 15 residues. The CDR3 sequence: CASSAGLAITDTQYF. Here the CDR3 DNA reads TGTGCCAGCAGCGCGGGACTAGCGATAACAGATACGCAGTATTTT.

The gene calls are TRBV2 and TRBJ2-1, with 7 bases identical to TRBD1. This CDR3 region has 13 residues. J was trimmed by 5 bases and V by 7 bases; bases with no gene match: 5. Looked up from germline, CDR1 is SNHLY and CDR2 is FYNNEI. The chain's CDR3 is CASTGDSNNEQFF. In DNA, the CDR3 is TGTGCCAGCACCGGGGACAGCAACAATGAGCAGTTCTTC. Full variable domain (remainder filled in from reference TRBV2 and TRBJ2-1): EPEVTQTPSHQVTQMGQEVILRCVPISNHLYFYWYRQILGQKVEFLVSFYNNEISEKSEIFDDQFSVERPDGSNFTLKIRSTKLEDSAMYFCASTGDSNNEQFFGPGTRLTVL.

The chain has TRBV6-2 or TRBV6-3 and TRBJ2-4; no definite D call. The CDR3 consists of 15 residues. Germline V lookup: CDR1 MNHEY, CDR2 SVGEGT. V dropped 4 bases and J dropped 0 bases, with 10 bases sitting between them. The CDR3 reads CASSSLWLAKNIQYF. CDR3 in DNA: TGTGCCAGCAGTTCCCTGTGGCTAGCCAAAAACATTCAGTACTTC.

This clonotype was seen more than once but under ten times. The chain is built from TRBV7-6 and TRBJ2-3, with 10 bases aligning to TRBD2. CDR1 is SGHVS and CDR2 is FNYEAQ in the germline V gene. The CDR3 totals 16 residues. Trimming removed 2 bases from V and 5 bases from J; junction bases left unmatched: 7. The CDR3: CASSLYSGGPGDTQYF. DNA for the CDR3: TGTGCCAGCAGCTTATATAGCGGGGGGCCGGGAGATACGCAGTATTTT.

This clonotype was found many times. V is TRBV7-2 and J is TRBJ1-1; D gene uncertain. V lost 5 bases and J 3 bases, leaving 19 bases between the germline ends. Germline V lookup: CDR1 SGHTA, CDR2 FQGNSA. The CDR3 spans 16 residues. The CDR3: CASSPGLWEWDTEAFF. The CDR3 nucleotides read TGTGCCAGCAGCCCCGGACTCTGGGAGTGGGACACTGAAGCTTTCTTT. Full variable domain (missing parts from reference TRBV7-2 and TRBJ1-1): GAGVSQSPSNKVTEKGKDVELRCDPISGHTALYWYRQSLGQGLEFLIYFQGNSAPDKSGLPSDRFSAERTGGSVSTLTIQRTQQEDSAVYLCASSPGLWEWDTEAFFGQGTRLTVV.

This clonotype was observed at least ten times. V and J are TRBV20-1 and TRBJ2-3; 8 bases fit TRBD1. The V gene end was trimmed by 5 bases and the J gene end by 3 bases; junction bases not matched to a gene: 7. Germline-derived CDR1 and CDR2 are DFQATT and SNEGSKA (reference sequence). This CDR3 is built from 14 residues. CDR3 DNA sequence: TGCAGTGCTCCAGGGGGCGTATTTACAGATACGCAGTATTTT. It translates to CSAPGGVFTDTQYF.

In its sample, this clonotype was seen a few times. The V call is TRBV12-3 or TRBV12-4, the J call TRBJ2-5; D is unresolved. Trimming left V 6 bases short and J 5 bases short, with 16 bases between. The CDR3 is 14 amino acids. DNA for the CDR3: TGTGCCAGCAGCCCCACCGGGCTAGGGGAGACCCAGTACTTC. Encoded protein: CASSPTGLGETQYF.

This clonotype was detected a few times. This chain links TRBV29-1 with TRBJ2-2; D is unclear. V was clipped by 3 bases and J by 1 base, with 6 bases between them. CDR3 length equals 13 residues. The germline CDR1 and CDR2 sequences are SQVTM and ANQGSEA. CDR3 DNA: TGCAGCGTTGAGCGCAAGAACACCGGGGAGCTGTTTTTT. Its translation is CSVERKNTGELFF.

This clonotype was found many times. The chain combines TRBV12-3 or TRBV12-4 with TRBJ2-5; 8 nucleotides align to TRBD2. Trimming took 6 bases from V and 2 from J; bases not matched to a gene: 5. The CDR3 has 14 amino acids. CDR3 in DNA: TGTGCCAGCAGCTTACTAGCGGCACAAGAGACCCAGTACTTC. Amino acids: CASSLLAAQETQYF.

This clonotype was detected ten times or more. J is TRBJ2-7 and V is TRBV4-3; D ambiguous. Germline CDR1 reads LGHNA; CDR2 reads YSLEER. V was pared by 0 bases and J by 0 bases, with 9 bases between. The CDR3 runs 15 residues. The CDR3 sequence is CASSQDLAASYEQYF. CDR3 DNA sequence: TGCGCCAGCAGCCAAGATTTGGCAGCCTCCTACGAGCAGTACTTC.

As concerns this clonotype: This clone may be a read error of a much larger clone one base away. The rearrangement joins TRBV12-3 or TRBV12-4 to TRBJ1-2; TRBD1 aligns across 8 bases. The CDR3 totals 13 residues. The V gene end was trimmed by 6 bases and the J gene end by 4 bases; junction bases not matched to a gene: 4. In DNA form, the CDR3 reads TGTGCCAGCAGACCTGGGACAGGCTATGGCTACACCTTC. It is translated as CASRPGTGYGYTF.

The table lists this clonotype with a few counts. The rearrangement links TRBV6-5 to TRBJ2-7; D is ambiguous. V was pared by 6 bases and J by 2 bases, with 8 bases between. The CDR3 runs to 12 residues. Germline CDR1 is MNHEY and CDR2 is SVGAGI. Here the CDR3 DNA reads TGTGCCAGCAGGGGCCTCGCCTACGAGCAGTACTTC. As protein: CASRGLAYEQYF.

V is TRBV4-2 and J is TRBJ1-1; D unclear. The CDR3 has 15 amino acids. Germline loops: CDR1 LGHNA, CDR2 YNFKEQ. V was pared by 1 base and J by 0 bases, with 9 bases between. This CDR3 reads CASSQAAGVNTEAFF. DNA for the CDR3: TGTGCCAGCAGCCAAGCCGCAGGCGTGAACACTGAAGCTTTCTTT.

This clonotype has at least ten counts. The rearrangement links TRBV28 to TRBJ1-4; D is ambiguous. The CDR3 is made up of 12 amino acids. V was cut by 3 bases and J by 8 bases, with 7 bases left in between. Per germline, CDR1 MDHEN and CDR2 SYDVKM. The CDR3 is CASSLGGEKLFF. The CDR3 bases are TGTGCCAGCAGTTTGGGTGGCGAAAAACTGTTTTTT. Full variable domain (outside the CDR3, taken from reference TRBV28 and TRBJ1-4): DVKVTQSSRYLVKRTGEKVFLECVQDMDHENMFWYRQDPGLGLRLIYFSYDVKMKEKGDIPEGYSVSREKKERFSLILESASTNQTSMYLCASSLGGEKLFFGSGTQLSVL.

This clonotype was found a few times. J is TRBJ2-5 and V is TRBV2; 9 positions agree with TRBD2. The germline V gene has CDR1 SNHLY and CDR2 FYNNEI. The CDR3 runs to 16 residues. V gave up 3 bases and J gave up 2 bases; unmatched junction bases: 7. CDR3 bases: TGTGCCAGCAGTGACTGGGTAGCGGGGGAGCAAGAGACCCAGTACTTC. Translated: CASSDWVAGEQETQYF.

This clonotype was found many times. The chain couples TRBV29-1 to TRBJ2-7; TRBD1 or TRBD2 may be the D gene (5 bases each). V was trimmed by 3 bases and J by 0 bases, leaving 6 bases between them. Germline V gene lookup returns CDR1 SQVTM and CDR2 ANQGSEA. The CDR3 spans 12 residues. CDR3 region: CSVEGDSYEQYF. DNA for the CDR3: TGCAGCGTTGAGGGGGACTCCTACGAGCAGTACTTC.

The sample holds a few counts of this clonotype. The chain couples TRBV2 to TRBJ1-1; D ambiguous. The CDR3 loop spans 12 amino acids. V shed 0 bases and J shed 5 bases, with 4 bases lying between them. The germline gives CDR1 SNHLY, CDR2 FYNNEI. The CDR3 is CASSEARTEAFF. The CDR3 DNA follows: TGTGCCAGCAGTGAAGCGCGGACTGAAGCTTTCTTT.

The table lists this clonotype with a few counts. The chain recombines TRBV20-1 with TRBJ1-2; D call uncertain. The CDR3 has 14 amino acids. Germline V gene sequence: CDR1 DFQATT, CDR2 SNEGSKA (reference sequence). V lost 0 bases and J 8 bases, leaving 16 bases between the germline ends. This CDR3 reads CSARDSGSWAGYTF. The CDR3 bases are TGCAGTGCTAGAGATAGTGGCAGTTGGGCCGGCTACACCTTC.

CDR3 bases: TGCAGTGCTAGAGATGGTGGGACTAGCGGCAATGAGCAGTTCTTC. Protein: CSARDGGTSGNEQFF. V gene TRBV20-1 combines with J gene TRBJ2-1; 11 bases align to TRBD2. The V and J ends lost 0 bases and 6 bases, in that order; junction bases with no gene match: 4. This CDR3 region has 15 residues. The germline gives CDR1 DFQATT, CDR2 SNEGSKA (reference sequence).

Within the sample, this clonotype is medium-sized. This chain links TRBV14 with TRBJ1-6; D is possibly TRBD1 (6 bases). The CDR3 sequence is 13 residues long. Germline V gene lookup returns CDR1 SGHDN and CDR2 FVKESK. V lost 10 bases, J lost 9 bases, and 16 bases lay in between. Here the CDR3 reads CATRPSGVSPLHF. The CDR3 coding sequence is TGTGCCACCAGACCCTCAGGGGTTTCACCCCTCCACTTT.

In this sample, this clonotype turned up a few times. The V call is TRBV29-1, the J call TRBJ2-3; possibly TRBD2 for D (5 bases). V lost 3 bases and J lost 4, with 20 bases in between. CDR3 length equals 16 residues. The germline CDR1 and CDR2 sequences are SQVTM and ANQGSEA. The CDR3 DNA sequence: TGCAGCGTTGAGCCGCTCATGGGAGAAGAATCAGATACGCAGTATTTT. Amino acids: CSVEPLMGEESDTQYF.